The 11 T cell receptor beta chains below come from one sample, sequenced in a study of esophageal squamous cell carcinoma under preoperative chemotherapy. Using its own MiXCR run on the PCR reads, TCRdb lists one record per CDR3 protein. The sample records fewer than 16,000 distinct CDR3 sequences, roughly 60% being singletons. The time point was: before preoperative PTX-NDP chemotherapy. The sample here was taken from a patient given preoperative chemotherapy. The receptors were gathered from a human donor with esophageal squamous cell carcinoma. The donor label of this sample is uncertain.

The chain links TRBV6-1 to TRBJ2-4; 8 positions agree with TRBD2. With the DNA end fitting TRBJ2-3 better, the J assignment may be wrong. Looked up from germline, CDR1 is MNHNS and CDR2 is SASEGT. The CDR3 consists of 16 residues. For the CDR3, the DNA is TGTGCCAGCAGCCGCACGGGGGGGGGAGCCAAAGACACTCAGTATTTT. Protein: CASSRTGGGAKDTQYF.

About this clonotype: At one boundary the junction diverges from the germline segment, which might be a read error. This chain joins TRBV6-1 and TRBJ2-1, with D perhaps matching TRBD2 (6 bases). From germline, CDR1 is MNHNS and CDR2 SASEGT. The CDR3 has 15 residues. The CDR3 DNA reads as TGTGCCAGCAGGAAGGGACTCTCCTCCTACAATACGCAGTTCTTT. This sequence encodes CASRKGLSSYNTQFF.

As concerns this clonotype: An end of the junction does not agree with germline; a read error may underlie this. The chain uses TRBV6-4 and TRBJ2-3; no reliable D call. The CDR3 totals 15 residues. Germline V lookup: CDR1 MRHNA, CDR2 SNTAGT. The CDR3 loop is CARSDQAVSTDAQYF. The CDR3 bases are TGTGCCAGGAGTGATCAGGCTGTGAGCACCGATGCGCAGTATTTT.

This clonotype is categorized as medium-sized (0.01 to 0.1%). The chain joins TRBV6-1 to TRBJ2-3; the D is unclear. CDR3 length: 14 amino acids. Per germline, CDR1 MNHNS and CDR2 SASEGT. V was shortened by 9 bases and J by 3 bases, with 16 bases between the two germline ends. CDR3 nucleotide sequence: TGTGCCAGTGGGCTGGCAGGTGAGACAGATACGCAGTATTTT. It encodes CASGLAGETDTQYF.

This clonotype is deemed medium-sized. The V gene is TRBV7-2, the J gene TRBJ2-3; D is unresolved. V shed 3 bases and J shed 4 bases, with 23 bases lying between them. Looked up from germline, CDR1 is SGHTA and CDR2 is FQGNSA. The CDR3 has 18 amino acids. The CDR3 sequence: CASSFLRNFPSRADTQYF. The CDR3 coding sequence is TGTGCCAGCAGCTTCCTTAGAAATTTCCCGTCTAGGGCAGATACGCAGTATTTT.

This clonotype came up a few times. The chain combines TRBV4-1 with TRBJ2-3, with D possibly being TRBD1 (6 bases). Germline loops: CDR1 MGHRA, CDR2 YSYEKL. This CDR3 is 14 amino acids long. V was trimmed by 2 bases and J by 4 bases, leaving 10 bases between them. DNA of the CDR3: TGCGCCAGCAGCCAAACAGGGTTTGCAGATACGCAGTATTTT. Its translation: CASSQTGFADTQYF.

Of note for this clonotype: The junction shows a germline mismatch at one end, possibly a read error. The chain carries TRBV6-8 and TRBJ2-4; D might be TRBD2 (6 bases). CDR3 length: 16 amino acids. CDR1 and CDR2 (germline): MNHGY, SAAAGT. The chain's CDR3 is CPSSDSGRGGKDMQYF. CDR3 DNA: TGTCCGAGCAGCGACTCGGGGCGGGGTGGCAAAGACATGCAGTATTTC.

The chain is built from TRBV6-1 and TRBJ2-1; tentative D call: TRBD1 (7 bases). V dropped 2 bases and J dropped 5 bases, with 16 bases sitting between them. The CDR3 totals 16 residues. CDR1 and CDR2 (germline): MNHNS, SASEGT. DNA of the CDR3: TGTGCCAGCAGTGAAAGGAGGGTGACAGGGCACAATGAGCAGTTCTTC. Translation: CASSERRVTGHNEQFF.

Concerning this clonotype itself: Mismatch with germline at one junction end may stem from a read error. This chain links TRBV6-1 with TRBJ2-3; 9 bases are shared with TRBD2. Germline assignment: CDR1 MNHNS and CDR2 SASEGT. The CDR3 totals 17 residues. The CDR3 DNA reads as TGTGCCAGCAGTGCGGGCGGGGGGGGGATTGACCCAGAGACGCAGTATTTC. It translates to CASSAGGGGIDPETQYF.

There are many counts of this clonotype. This chain joins TRBV6-1 and TRBJ2-1; 8 bases match TRBD1. The DNA matches TRBJ2-7 better at its end, which makes the J call doubtful. The V gene's germline CDR1 is MNHNS and CDR2 SASEGT. This CDR3 is 12 amino acids long. The chain's CDR3 is CASPGQDYEQYF. In nucleotides, the CDR3 is TGTGCCAGCCCGGGACAGGACTACGAGCAGTACTTC.

This clonotype was observed at least ten times. CDR3 sequence: CASSLTGGSYNEQFF. In DNA form, the CDR3 reads TGTGCCAGCAGCTTAACGGGAGGCTCCTACAATGAGCAGTTCTTC. This sequence joins TRBV7-2 and TRBJ2-1; TRBD2 matches at 7 bases. V lost 2 bases, J lost 0 bases, and 1 base stayed unmatched. The CDR3 consists of 15 residues. Germline CDR1 and CDR2: SGHTA and FQGNSA.